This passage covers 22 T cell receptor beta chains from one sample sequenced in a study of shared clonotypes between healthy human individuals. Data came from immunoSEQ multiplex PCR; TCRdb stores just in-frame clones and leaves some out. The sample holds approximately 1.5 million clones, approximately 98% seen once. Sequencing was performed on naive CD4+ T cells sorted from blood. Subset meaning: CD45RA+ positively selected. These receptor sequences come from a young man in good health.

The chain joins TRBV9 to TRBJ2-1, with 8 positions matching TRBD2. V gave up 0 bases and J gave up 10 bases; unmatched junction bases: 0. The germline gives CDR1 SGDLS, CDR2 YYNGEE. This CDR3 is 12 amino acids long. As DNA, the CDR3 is TGTGCCAGCAGCGTAGTAGCGGGGGAGCAGTTCTTC. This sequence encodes CASSVVAGEQFF.

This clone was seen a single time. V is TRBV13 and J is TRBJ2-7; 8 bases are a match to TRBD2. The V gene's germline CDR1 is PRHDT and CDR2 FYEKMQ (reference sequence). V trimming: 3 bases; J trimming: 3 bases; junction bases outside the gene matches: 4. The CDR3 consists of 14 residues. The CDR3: CASSFSGAFYEQYF. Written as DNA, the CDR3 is TGTGCCAGCAGCTTTAGCGGGGCCTTCTACGAGCAGTACTTC.

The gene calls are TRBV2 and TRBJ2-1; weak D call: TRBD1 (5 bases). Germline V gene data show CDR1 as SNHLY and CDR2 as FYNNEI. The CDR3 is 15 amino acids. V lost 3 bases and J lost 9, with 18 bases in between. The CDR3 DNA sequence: TGTGCCAGCAGTGACCTTACTAACAGCCAGGGTGAGCAGTTCTTC. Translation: CASSDLTNSQGEQFF. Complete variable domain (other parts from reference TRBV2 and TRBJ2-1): EPEVTQTPSHQVTQMGQEVILRCVPISNHLYFYWYRQILGQKVEFLVSFYNNEISEKSEIFDDQFSVERPDGSNFTLKIRSTKLEDSAMYFCASSDLTNSQGEQFFGPGTRLTVL.

The CDR3 spells CASGASGRFETQYF. The CDR3 coding sequence is TGTGCTAGTGGGGCTAGCGGGAGATTCGAGACCCAGTACTTC. The rearrangement uses TRBV12-5 and TRBJ2-5; 10 bases line up with TRBD2. V trimming: 6 bases; J trimming: 5 bases; junction bases outside the gene matches: 6. The CDR3 has 14 amino acids. The germline CDR1 and CDR2 sequences are LGHNT and FRNRAP.

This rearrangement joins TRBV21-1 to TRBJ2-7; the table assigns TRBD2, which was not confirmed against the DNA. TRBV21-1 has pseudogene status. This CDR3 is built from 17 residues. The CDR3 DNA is TGTGCCAGCAGCAAAGACGGACTAGCGGGGTTTCACGACGAGCAGTACTTC. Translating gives CASSKDGLAGFHDEQYF.

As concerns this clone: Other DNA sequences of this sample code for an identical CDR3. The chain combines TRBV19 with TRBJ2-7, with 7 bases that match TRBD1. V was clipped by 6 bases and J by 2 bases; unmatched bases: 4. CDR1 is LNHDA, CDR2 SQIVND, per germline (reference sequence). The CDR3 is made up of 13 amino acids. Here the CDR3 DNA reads TGTGCCAGTAGAAAACAGGGGACCTACGAGCAGTACTTC. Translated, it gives CASRKQGTYEQYF.

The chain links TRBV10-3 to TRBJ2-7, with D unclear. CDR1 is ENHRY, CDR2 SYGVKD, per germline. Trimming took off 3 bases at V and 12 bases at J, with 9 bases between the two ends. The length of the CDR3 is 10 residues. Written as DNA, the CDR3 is TGTGCCATCAGTGATTCGAGGTTGTACTTC. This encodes CAISDSRLYF.

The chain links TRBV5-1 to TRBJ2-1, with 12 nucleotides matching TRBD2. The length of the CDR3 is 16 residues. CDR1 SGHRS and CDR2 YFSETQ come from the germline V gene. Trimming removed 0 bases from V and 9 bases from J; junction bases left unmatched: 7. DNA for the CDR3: TGCGCCAGCAGCTTGGACCGACTAGCGGGAGTCGCTGAGCAGTTCTTC. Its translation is CASSLDRLAGVAEQFF.

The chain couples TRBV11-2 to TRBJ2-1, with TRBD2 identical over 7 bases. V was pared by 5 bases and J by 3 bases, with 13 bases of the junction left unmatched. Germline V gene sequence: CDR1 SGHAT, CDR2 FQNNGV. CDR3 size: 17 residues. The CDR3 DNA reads TGTGCCAGCAGCCCCCTTGGGGTGGCTAGCGGCTACAATGAGCAGTTCTTC. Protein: CASSPLGVASGYNEQFF.

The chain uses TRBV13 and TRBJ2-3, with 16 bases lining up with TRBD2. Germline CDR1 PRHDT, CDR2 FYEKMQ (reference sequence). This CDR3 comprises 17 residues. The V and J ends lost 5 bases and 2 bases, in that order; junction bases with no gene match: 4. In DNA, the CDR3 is TGTGCCAGCAGCAAGGGACTAGCGGGAGGGTCCACAGATACGCAGTATTTT. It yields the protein CASSKGLAGGSTDTQYF.

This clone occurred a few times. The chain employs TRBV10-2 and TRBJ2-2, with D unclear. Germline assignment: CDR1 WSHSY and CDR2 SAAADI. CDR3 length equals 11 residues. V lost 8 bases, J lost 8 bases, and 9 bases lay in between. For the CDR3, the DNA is TGCGCCAGCCTCCAGGCAGGGGAGCTGTTTTTT. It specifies CASLQAGELFF.

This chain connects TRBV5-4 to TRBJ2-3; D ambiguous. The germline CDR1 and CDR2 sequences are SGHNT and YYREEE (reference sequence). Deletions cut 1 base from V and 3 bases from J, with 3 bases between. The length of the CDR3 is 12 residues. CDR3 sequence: CASSLKTDTQYF. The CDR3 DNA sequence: TGTGCCAGCAGCTTGAAGACAGATACGCAGTATTTT.

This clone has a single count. This CDR3 reads CASSVAGTSTEAFF. The CDR3 bases are TGTGCCAGCAGCGTCGCCGGGACAAGCACTGAAGCTTTCTTT. The chain employs TRBV9 and TRBJ1-1; tentatively, D is TRBD1 (6 bases). The V and J ends lost 2 bases and 4 bases respectively, with 12 bases between them. CDR1 and CDR2 (germline): SGDLS, YYNGEE. The CDR3 runs 14 residues. Drawing the rest from reference TRBV9 and TRBJ1-1, the complete variable domain is DSGVTQTPKHLITATGQRVTLRCSPRSGDLSVYWYQQSLDQGLQFLIQYYNGEERAKGNILERFSAQQFPDLHSELNLSSLELGDSALYFCASSVAGTSTEAFFGQGTRLTVV.

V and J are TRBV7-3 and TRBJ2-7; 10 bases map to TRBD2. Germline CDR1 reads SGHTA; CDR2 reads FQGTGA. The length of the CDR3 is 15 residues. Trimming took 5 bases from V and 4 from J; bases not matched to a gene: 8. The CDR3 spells CASSEGAGGFYEQYF. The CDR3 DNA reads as TGTGCCAGCAGCGAGGGAGCGGGAGGGTTTTACGAGCAGTACTTC.

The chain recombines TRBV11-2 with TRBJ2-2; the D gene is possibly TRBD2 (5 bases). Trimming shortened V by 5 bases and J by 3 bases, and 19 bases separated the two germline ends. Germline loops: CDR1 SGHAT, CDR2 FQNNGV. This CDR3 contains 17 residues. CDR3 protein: CASSLGGWEKDTGELFF. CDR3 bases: TGTGCCAGCAGCCTCGGCGGTTGGGAGAAGGACACCGGGGAGCTGTTTTTT.

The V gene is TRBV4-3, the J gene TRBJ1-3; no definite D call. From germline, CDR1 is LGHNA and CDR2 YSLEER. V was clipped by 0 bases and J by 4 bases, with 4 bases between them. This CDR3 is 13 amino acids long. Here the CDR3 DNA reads TGCGCCAGCAGCCAAGATCGGGGAAACACCATATATTTT. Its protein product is CASSQDRGNTIYF.

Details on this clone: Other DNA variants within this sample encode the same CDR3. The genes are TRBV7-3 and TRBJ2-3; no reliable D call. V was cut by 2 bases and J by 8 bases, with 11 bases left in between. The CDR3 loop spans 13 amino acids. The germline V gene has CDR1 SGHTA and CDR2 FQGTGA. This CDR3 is CASSLGHSGTQYF. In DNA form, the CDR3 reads TGTGCCAGCAGCTTAGGTCATAGTGGTACGCAGTATTTT. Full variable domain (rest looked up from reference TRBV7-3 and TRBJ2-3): GAGVSQTPSNKVTEKGKYVELRCDPISGHTALYWYRQSLGQGPEFLIYFQGTGAADDSGLPNDRFFAVRPEGSVSTLKIQRTERGDSAVYLCASSLGHSGTQYFGPGTRLTVL.

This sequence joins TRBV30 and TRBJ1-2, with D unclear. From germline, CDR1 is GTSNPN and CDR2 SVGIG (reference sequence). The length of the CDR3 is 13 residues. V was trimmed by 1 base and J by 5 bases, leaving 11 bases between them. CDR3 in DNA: TGTGCCTGGAGTGACACACGGAGATATGGCTACACCTTC. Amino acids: CAWSDTRRYGYTF.

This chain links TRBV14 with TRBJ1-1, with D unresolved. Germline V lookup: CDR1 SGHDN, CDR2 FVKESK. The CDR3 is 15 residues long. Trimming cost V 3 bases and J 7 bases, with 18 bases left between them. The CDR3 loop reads CASSQFFLQTVEAFF. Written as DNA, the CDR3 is TGTGCCAGCAGCCAGTTCTTTCTACAGACGGTTGAAGCTTTCTTT.

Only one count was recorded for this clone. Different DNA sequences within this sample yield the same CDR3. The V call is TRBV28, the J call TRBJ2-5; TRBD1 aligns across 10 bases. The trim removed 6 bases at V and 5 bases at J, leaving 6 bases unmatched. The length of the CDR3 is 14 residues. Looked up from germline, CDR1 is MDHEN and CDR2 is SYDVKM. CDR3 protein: CASSTTGGRETQYF. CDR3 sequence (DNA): TGTGCCAGCAGCACGACAGGGGGCCGGGAGACCCAGTACTTC. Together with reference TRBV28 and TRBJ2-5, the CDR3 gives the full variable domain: DVKVTQSSRYLVKRTGEKVFLECVQDMDHENMFWYRQDPGLGLRLIYFSYDVKMKEKGDIPEGYSVSREKKERFSLILESASTNQTSMYLCASSTTGGRETQYFGPGTRLLVL.

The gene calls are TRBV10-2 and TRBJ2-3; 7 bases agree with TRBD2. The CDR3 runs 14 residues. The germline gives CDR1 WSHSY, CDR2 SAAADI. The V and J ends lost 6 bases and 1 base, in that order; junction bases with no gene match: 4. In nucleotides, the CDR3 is TGCGCCAGCAGAGCGGGAATCGGCACAGATACGCAGTATTTT. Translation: CASRAGIGTDTQYF.

CDR3 in DNA: TGTGCCAGCAGTGGGGTCGAAGGGTCGGCCAAAAACATTCAGTACTTC. Its translation: CASSGVEGSAKNIQYF. The chain uses TRBV2 and TRBJ2-4; D gene ambiguous. The germline V gene encodes CDR1 SNHLY and CDR2 FYNNEI. CDR3 size: 16 residues. The germline V and J ends were trimmed by 4 bases and 1 base, with 14 bases remaining between them.